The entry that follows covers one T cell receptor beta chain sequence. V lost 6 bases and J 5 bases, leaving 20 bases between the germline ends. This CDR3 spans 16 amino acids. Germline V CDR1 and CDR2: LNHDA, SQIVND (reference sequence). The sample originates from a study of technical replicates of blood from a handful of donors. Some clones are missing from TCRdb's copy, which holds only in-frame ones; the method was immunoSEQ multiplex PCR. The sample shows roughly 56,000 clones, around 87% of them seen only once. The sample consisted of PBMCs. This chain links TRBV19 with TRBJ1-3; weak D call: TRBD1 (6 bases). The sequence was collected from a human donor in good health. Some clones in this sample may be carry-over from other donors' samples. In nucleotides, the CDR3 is TGTGCCAGTAGCCCGAAACACAGGGAACCCAGAAACACCATATATTTT. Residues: CASSPKHREPRNTIYF.